A single sample is the source of the 27 T cell receptor beta chains below, sequenced in a study of PD-L1 blockade in urothelial cancer. Time point of the sample: pretreatment peripheral blood. The repertoire was sequenced with immunoSEQ multiplex PCR; TCRdb's copy has only in-frame clones and lacks some. Here the sample spans about 55,000 clones, more than 75% being singletons. The sequencing here drew on PBMCs, taken around atezolizumab (anti-PD-L1) treatment. These receptors came from a man in his fifties with urothelial cancer.

The chain links TRBV27 to TRBJ1-2, with D maybe TRBD1 (6 bases). V dropped 6 bases and J dropped 5 bases, with 22 bases sitting between them. Germline CDR1 MNHEY, CDR2 SMNVEV (reference sequence). The CDR3 length is 16 residues. CDR3 sequence: CASSDRGGRKIYGYTF. In DNA, the CDR3 is TGTGCCAGCAGCGACAGAGGGGGACGGAAGATATATGGCTACACCTTC.

The CDR3 reads CASSVATLAGETQYF. The CDR3 DNA follows: TGTGCCAGCAGCGTAGCTACGCTAGCGGGAGAGACCCAGTACTTC. The V gene is TRBV9, the J gene TRBJ2-5, with TRBD2 matching 8 bases. V dropped 0 bases and J dropped 4; count of bases not matched to a gene: 5. The CDR3 is 15 amino acids. Germline V gene data show CDR1 as SGDLS and CDR2 as YYNGEE.

This CDR3 is CASSWTGGSQPQHF. The CDR3 DNA sequence: TGTGCCAGCAGCTGGACAGGGGGGAGCCAGCCCCAGCATTTT. V gene TRBV6-1 combines with J gene TRBJ1-5; 10 bases fit TRBD1. CDR3 length equals 14 residues. Germline CDR1 reads MNHNS; CDR2 reads SASEGT. Germline trimming cut 6 bases from V and 7 bases from J; bases unmatched to any gene: 6.

The chain carries TRBV6-4 and TRBJ2-1, with D perhaps matching TRBD2 (6 bases). Per the germline V gene, CDR1 is MRHNA and CDR2 is SNTAGT. The V gene lost 6 bases and the J gene lost 9 bases, with 21 bases spanning the gap. This CDR3 comprises 15 residues. The CDR3 protein is CASSRDAASGVEQFF. The CDR3 coding sequence is TGTGCCAGCAGCCGGGACGCCGCCTCGGGGGTTGAGCAGTTCTTC.

This chain joins TRBV11-3 and TRBJ2-2; TRBD2 is a possible D gene (6 bases). The CDR3 runs to 15 residues. The V end lost 5 bases, the J end lost 6 bases, and 16 bases lay between the germline ends. CDR1 and CDR2 (germline): SGHNT, YENEEA. The CDR3 loop reads CASSPGTPLAGELFF. CDR3 sequence (DNA): TGTGCCAGCAGCCCGGGGACTCCCCTGGCCGGGGAGCTGTTTTTT.

The rearrangement links TRBV11-3 to TRBJ2-7; D might be TRBD2 (5 bases). Germline V lookup: CDR1 SGHNT, CDR2 YENEEA. The V and J ends lost 4 bases and 5 bases respectively, with 15 bases between them. CDR3 length equals 14 residues. CDR3 region: CASSSGPGRDEQYF. The CDR3 region has the DNA TGTGCCAGCAGCTCCGGGCCCGGGCGGGACGAGCAGTACTTC.

J is TRBJ2-7 and V is TRBV4-3; 9 bases line up with TRBD2. Per the germline V gene, CDR1 is LGHNA and CDR2 is YSLEER. The J segment lost 3 bases and the V segment lost 3 bases, leaving 0 bases of the junction unmatched. This CDR3 is 13 amino acids long. CDR3 DNA: TGCGCCAGCAGCCAGCGGGAGGGCTACGAGCAGTACTTC. Encoded protein: CASSQREGYEQYF.

This chain connects TRBV30 to TRBJ1-2, with D unresolved. CDR3 length equals 13 residues. V was cut by 2 bases and J by 0 bases, with 7 bases left in between. Germline assignment: CDR1 GTSNPN and CDR2 SVGIG (reference sequence). The CDR3 loop is CAWSSGANYGYTF. Here the CDR3 DNA reads TGTGCCTGGAGTTCCGGAGCTAACTATGGCTACACCTTC.

This clone was observed a handful of times. This chain uses TRBV6-5 with TRBJ2-1; the match to TRBD1 covers 7 bases. With V trimmed by 6 bases and J by 6 bases, 2 bases remained unmatched. Germline CDR1 and CDR2: MNHEY and SVGAGI. CDR3 length equals 12 residues. The CDR3 protein is CASRPGGNEQFF. DNA of the CDR3: TGTGCCAGCAGACCAGGGGGCAATGAGCAGTTCTTC.

The chain combines TRBV7-9 with TRBJ2-5; a possible D gene is TRBD1 (6 bases). V lost 9 bases, J lost 0 bases, and 17 bases lay in between. This CDR3 has 15 residues. Germline V CDR1 and CDR2: SEHNR, FQNEAQ (reference sequence). The CDR3 DNA reads as TGTGCCAGTAGAATTTTCCGGGACAACCAAGAGACCCAGTACTTC. Translated: CASRIFRDNQETQYF.

This rearrangement joins TRBV11-2 to TRBJ1-2; 7 nucleotides agree with TRBD1. Germline assignment: CDR1 SGHAT and CDR2 FQNNGV. Losses at the gene ends were 6 bases for V and 8 bases for J; bases not matched to a gene: 15. There are 15 residues in the CDR3. The CDR3 spells CASSRGIRQGSGYTF. The CDR3, as DNA: TGTGCCAGCAGTAGGGGAATTCGACAGGGTAGCGGCTACACCTTC.

The chain joins TRBV6-6 to TRBJ1-6, with a weak D call TRBD1 (5 bases). The CDR3 is made up of 14 amino acids. V was trimmed by 10 bases and J by 5 bases, leaving 15 bases between them. Germline loops: CDR1 MNHNY, CDR2 SVGAGI (reference sequence). The CDR3 region is CATREGRNNSPLHF. DNA of the CDR3: TGTGCCACCCGGGAGGGGCGTAATAATTCACCCCTCCACTTT.

V usage is TRBV5-1 and J usage is TRBJ2-7, with TRBD2 matching 7 bases. The CDR3 extends over 12 amino acids. Germline V lookup: CDR1 SGHRS, CDR2 YFSETQ. V dropped 2 bases and J dropped 7; count of bases not matched to a gene: 3. CDR3 sequence reads: CASSFGGREQYF. The CDR3 nucleotides read TGCGCCAGCAGCTTCGGGGGGAGGGAGCAGTACTTC. The whole variable domain, remainder taken from reference TRBV5-1 and TRBJ2-7, is KAGVTQTPRYLIKTRGQQVTLSCSPISGHRSVSWYQQTPGQGLQFLFEYFSETQRNKGNFPGRFSGRQFSNSRSEMNVSTLELGDSALYLCASSFGGREQYFGPGTRLTVT.

The chain carries TRBV2 and TRBJ2-6; possible D gene TRBD2, 5 bases. Germline V CDR1 and CDR2: SNHLY, FYNNEI. Trimming shortened V by 6 bases and J by 0 bases, and 9 bases separated the two germline ends. The CDR3 length is 15 residues. CDR3 in amino acids: CASRKADSGANVLTF. Here the CDR3 DNA reads TGTGCCAGCAGAAAAGCGGACTCTGGGGCCAACGTCCTGACTTTC.

The chain employs TRBV30 and TRBJ1-4; D is undetermined. V was cut by 6 bases and J by 0 bases, with 8 bases left in between. Looked up from germline, CDR1 is GTSNPN and CDR2 is SVGIG (reference sequence). The CDR3 runs 13 residues. CDR3 in amino acids: CACGGTTNEKLFF. The CDR3 DNA is TGTGCCTGCGGAGGGACAACTAATGAAAAACTGTTTTTT.

V gene TRBV19 combines with J gene TRBJ1-2; D is unclear. Trimming shortened V by 7 bases and J by 8 bases, and 14 bases separated the two germline ends. The V gene's germline CDR1 is LNHDA and CDR2 SQIVND (reference sequence). The CDR3 sequence is 12 residues long. The CDR3 DNA is TGTGCCAGTAAATCCCCTTTGAGGGGCTACACCTTC. Protein product: CASKSPLRGYTF.

Only a few counts were recorded for this clone. This chain joins TRBV6-5 and TRBJ2-5, with D maybe TRBD1 (6 bases). V lost 5 bases and J 4 bases, leaving 17 bases between the germline ends. CDR1 and CDR2 (germline): MNHEY, SVGAGI. The CDR3 has 15 amino acids. CDR3 residues: CASSPTWTARETQYF. CDR3 nucleotide sequence: TGTGCCAGCAGTCCCACTTGGACAGCCAGAGAGACCCAGTACTTC.

The chain joins TRBV5-5 to TRBJ1-1; D uncertain. V lost 4 bases, J lost 6 bases, and 10 bases lay in between. The CDR3 consists of 12 residues. Germline loops: CDR1 SGHKS, CDR2 YYEKEE (reference sequence). The CDR3 spells CASSPEVPEAFF. CDR3 sequence (DNA): TGTGCCAGCAGCCCGGAGGTACCTGAAGCTTTCTTT.

The V and J genes are TRBV18 and TRBJ2-2; D unclear. V was trimmed by 3 bases and J by 5 bases, leaving 4 bases between them. The CDR3 length is 12 residues. The V gene's germline CDR1 is KGHSH and CDR2 LQKENI. DNA for the CDR3: TGTGCCAGCTCACCTGAGACCGGGGAGCTGTTTTTT. Its translation: CASSPETGELFF.

V usage is TRBV9 and J usage is TRBJ1-6; 7 nucleotides align to TRBD1. The CDR3 has 19 residues. The ends lost 3 bases at V and 0 bases at J; junction bases unmatched: 12. Germline V gene sequence: CDR1 SGDLS, CDR2 YYNGEE. CDR3 sequence: CASSADTDRLSSYNSPLHF. The DNA for the CDR3 is TGTGCCAGCAGCGCAGATACGGACAGGTTGAGCTCCTATAATTCACCCCTCCACTTT.

The CDR3 DNA reads TGTGCCATCAGCAGGAACCGAGGGATAGAGGCTGGGGCCAACGTCCTGACTTTC. It translates to CAISRNRGIEAGANVLTF. The chain is built from TRBV10-3 and TRBJ2-6, with a weak D call TRBD2 (5 bases). The CDR3 covers 18 residues. Trimming cost V 6 bases and J 2 bases, with 20 bases left between them. Looked up from germline, CDR1 is ENHRY and CDR2 is SYGVKD.

This chain uses TRBV7-8 with TRBJ2-1; D is possibly TRBD2 (6 bases). V lost 5 bases and J lost 5, with 16 bases in between. CDR1 is SGHVS and CDR2 is FQNEAQ in the germline V gene. This CDR3 comprises 15 residues. CDR3 protein: CASSPTGTFHNEQFF. The CDR3 coding sequence is TGTGCCAGCAGCCCGACCGGGACTTTCCACAATGAGCAGTTCTTC.

The chain has TRBV5-4 and TRBJ2-7, with D unresolved. Trimming took off 0 bases at V and 2 bases at J, with 12 bases between the two ends. The CDR3 loop spans 15 amino acids. Germline loops: CDR1 SGHNT, CDR2 YYREEE (reference sequence). The CDR3 DNA reads TGTGCCAGCAGCTTGGACCCGGCAGGCCCCTACGAGCAGTACTTC. Translated, it gives CASSLDPAGPYEQYF.

The rearrangement joins TRBV7-9 to TRBJ1-2; 12 nucleotides agree with TRBD1. This CDR3 spans 16 amino acids. CDR1 is SEHNR, CDR2 FQNEAQ, per germline (reference sequence). The ends lost 5 bases at V and 1 base at J; junction bases unmatched: 5. CDR3 bases: TGTGCCAGCAGCCTCCGGGACAGGGGGCATAACTATGGCTACACCTTC. It encodes CASSLRDRGHNYGYTF.

The chain has TRBV12-5 and TRBJ2-1; 10 bases are shared with TRBD1. The V gene end was trimmed by 7 bases and the J gene end by 6 bases; junction bases not matched to a gene: 9. In germline, CDR1 is LGHNT, CDR2 FRNRAP. The CDR3 covers 15 residues. CDR3 amino acids: CASALTGGAINEQFF. CDR3 DNA: TGTGCTAGTGCCCTGACAGGGGGCGCGATCAATGAGCAGTTCTTC.

V is TRBV29-1 and J is TRBJ2-7; possibly TRBD1 for D (8 bases). V gave up 7 bases and J gave up 2 bases, with 15 bases separating them. Germline values: CDR1 SQVTM, CDR2 ANQGSEA. The CDR3 has 13 residues. The CDR3 sequence is CSARTGTTYEQYF. The CDR3 nucleotides read TGCAGCGCCCGGACAGGGACTACCTACGAGCAGTACTTC.

This clone has only a few counts. This chain links TRBV4-1 with TRBJ2-5; D possibly corresponds to TRBD2 (5 bases). This CDR3 comprises 15 residues. Germline CDR1 is MGHRA and CDR2 is YSYEKL. V was shortened by 4 bases and J by 5 bases, with 17 bases between the two germline ends. The CDR3 region has the DNA TGCGCCAGCAGCCCGAGTTTAGCTAGCTGGGAGACCCAGTACTTC. Amino acids: CASSPSLASWETQYF.